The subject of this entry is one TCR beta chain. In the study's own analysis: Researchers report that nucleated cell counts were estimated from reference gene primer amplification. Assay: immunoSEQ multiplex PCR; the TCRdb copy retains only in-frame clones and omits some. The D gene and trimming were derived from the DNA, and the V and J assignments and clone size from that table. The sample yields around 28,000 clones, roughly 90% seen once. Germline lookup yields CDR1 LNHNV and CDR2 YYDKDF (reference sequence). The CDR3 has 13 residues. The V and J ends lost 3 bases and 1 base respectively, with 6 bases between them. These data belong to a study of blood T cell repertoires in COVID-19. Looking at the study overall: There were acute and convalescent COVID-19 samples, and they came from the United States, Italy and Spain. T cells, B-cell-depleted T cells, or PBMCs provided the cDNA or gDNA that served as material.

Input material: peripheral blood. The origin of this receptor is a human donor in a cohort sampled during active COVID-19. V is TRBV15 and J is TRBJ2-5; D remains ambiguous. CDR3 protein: CATSRALQETQYF. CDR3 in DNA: TGTGCCACCAGCAGGGCCCTCCAAGAGACCCAGTACTTC.